Following are 4 T cell receptor beta chains from one sample sequenced in a study of blood T cells in healthy people across ages. Primed by a sample-barcoded 5' primer and a J-beta primer mix, a second PCR proceeded for about 7 to 11 cycles. Using its own MiXCR run on the 5' RACE reads, TCRdb lists one record per CDR3 protein. The top ten hold 8.7% of the sample, which has approximately 490,000 distinct CDR3 sequences, around 24% seen once. A further study also used this sample, focusing on T cells of mothers and their children.

The material sequenced was blood. The receptors were gathered from a boy between 10 and 17 years old in good health.

This clonotype was seen only a few times. V gene TRBV20-1 combines with J gene TRBJ2-4, with D unclear. Germline CDR1 and CDR2: DFQATT and SNEGSKA (reference sequence). Between the trimmed V and J ends, which lost 6 bases and 3 bases, there was a span of 15 bases. The CDR3 has 14 amino acids. The CDR3 sequence: CSALVSRGKNIQYF. As DNA, the CDR3 is TGCAGTGCCCTGGTCAGTCGCGGCAAAAACATTCAGTACTTC.

The gene calls are TRBV6-5 and TRBJ2-7, with a weak D call TRBD1 (6 bases). From germline, CDR1 is MNHEY and CDR2 SVGAGI. The CDR3 covers 14 residues. The ends were cut back, 6 bases at V and 2 bases at J, with 14 bases in the middle. The CDR3 protein is CASSFGQHTYEQYF. The CDR3 region has the DNA TGTGCCAGCAGCTTCGGACAGCACACCTACGAGCAGTACTTC.

There are many counts of this clonotype. The chain links TRBV6-4 to TRBJ2-1; 7 nucleotides align to TRBD1. V was clipped by 6 bases and J by 8 bases; unmatched bases: 13. From germline, CDR1 is MRHNA and CDR2 SNTAGT. This CDR3 is built from 15 residues. CDR3 bases: TGTGCCAGCAGCCACCGGACAGGCGAAGGGGATGAGCAGTTCTTC. It specifies CASSHRTGEGDEQFF.

J is TRBJ1-5 and V is TRBV2, with a possible D match to TRBD1 (5 bases). The length of the CDR3 is 14 residues. Germline values: CDR1 SNHLY, CDR2 FYNNEI. Trimming pared 6 bases from V and 6 bases from J, leaving 15 bases between. CDR3 DNA sequence: TGTGCCAGCAGGTTCGGGGCCCAAGGTCAGCCCCAGCATTTT. It encodes CASRFGAQGQPQHF.